A selection of T cell receptor beta chains follows, all from one sample in a study of regulatory T cells in long-lasting Graves disease. TCRdb processed the multiplex PCR reads anew with MiXCR; each CDR3 protein has one entry. The sample carries some 500,000 distinct CDR3 sequences, less than 15% recorded once. The sample was also linked to a second study, of T cells in Graves' hyperthyroidism and ophthalmopathy.

The sequencing used peripheral blood mononuclear cells (PBMCs), collected at new diagnosis, from a patient treated with antithyroid drugs. The source of these receptors is a man aged 30 to 39 with Graves disease. Each CDR3 is given with its conserved first and last residue. The D gene is left open where the match is weak. Clone size is stated in some rows and not others, as once, few, many or a class when expanded.

v_gene	abundance	d_gene	j_gene	CDR3nt	CDR3aa
TRBV5-1	many	TRBD2	TRBJ2-1	TGCGCCAGCAGCTTGGGGGGGGCAATAGCGGGAGATAAGTTGATCTTC	CASSLGGAIAGDKLIF
TRBV4-1	-	-	TRBJ1-5	TGCGCCAGCAGCCAAGAAGCAGGACTAAATCAGCCCCAGCATTTT	CASSQEAGLNQPQHF
TRBV10-2	many	TRBD1	TRBJ2-5	TGCGCCAGTAACGGGGACAGGGTGGGGGAGACCCAGTACTTC	CASNGDRVGETQYF
TRBV4-1	few	TRBD2	TRBJ2-2	TGCGCCAGCAGCCAAGGACTAGCGGGAGTGGACACCGGGGAGCTGTTTTTT	CASSQGLAGVDTGELFF
TRBV5-1	-	-	TRBJ2-3	TGCGCCAGCAGCTTGACCGGGGCCGCAGATACGCAGTATTTT	CASSLTGAADTQYF
TRBV12-3/TRBV12-4	many	TRBD1	TRBJ2-3	TGTGCCAGCAGTCCAACAATAATTGGGACAGGGAAGACAGATACGCAGTATTTT	CASSPTIIGTGKTDTQYF
TRBV4-1	few	-	TRBJ2-5	TGCGCCAGCAGCCAAGAATCCTCCCAACAAGAGACCCAGTACTTC	CASSQESSQQETQYF
TRBV5-4	many	-	TRBJ2-3	TGTGCCAGCAGCTTGATAGCAGAGACTAGCACAGATACGCAGTATTTT	CASSLIAETSTDTQYF
TRBV12-3/TRBV12-4	many	-	TRBJ2-7	TGTGCCAGCAGTTTCGGGGGCTGGGCGGACGAGCAGTACTTC	CASSFGGWADEQYF
TRBV5-1	few	-	TRBJ2-5	TGCGCCAGCAGCACCGCTAGACAGGGAGGAGAGACCCAGTACTTC	CASSTARQGGETQYF
TRBV24-1	-	TRBD2	TRBJ2-1	TGTGCCACCAGTGACCTAAGCGGGAGCTCCTACAATGAGCAGTTCTTC	CATSDLSGSSYNEQFF
TRBV20-1	many	-	TRBJ2-7	TGCAGTGCTAGAGATCGTGACGAGCAGTACTTC	CSARDRDEQYF
TRBV3-1	-	-	TRBJ2-3	TGTGCCAGCAGCCAAGACGGCACAGATACGCGGTATTTT	CASSQDGTDTRYF
TRBV20-1	many	TRBD1	TRBJ2-1	TGCAGTGCTTACCGGGACAGCTCCTACAATGAGCAGTTCTTC	CSAYRDSSYNEQFF
TRBV20-1	few	-	TRBJ2-1	TGCAGTGCTCCACTTGAGGAGGGGGACAATGAGCAGTTCTTC	CSAPLEEGDNEQFF
TRBV2	many	-	TRBJ2-3	TGTGCCAGCAGTGTACTCAGTGAAGATACGCAGTATTTT	CASSVLSEDTQYF
TRBV12-3/TRBV12-4	many	-	TRBJ1-1	TGTGCCAGCACTCGACAGCTTGTGAACACTGAAGCTTTCTTT	CASTRQLVNTEAFF
TRBV6-2/TRBV6-3	-	TRBD1	TRBJ1-2	TGTGCCAGCAGTACCTTCCCGGGACAGTATGGCTACACCTTC	CASSTFPGQYGYTF
TRBV5-1	many	-	TRBJ2-7	TGCGCCAGCAGCCCCGGGGGGCAGAGCAACTACGAGCAGTACTTC	CASSPGGQSNYEQYF
TRBV20-1	many	-	TRBJ1-2	TGCAGTGTAGGGCCCCACTATGGCTACACCTTC	CSVGPHYGYTF
TRBV6-1	-	TRBD2	TRBJ2-7	TGTGCCAGCAGCGGGGGGACGGGAGGGTCGTACGAGCAGTACTTC	CASSGGTGGSYEQYF
TRBV5-4	many	-	TRBJ2-3	TGTGCCAGCAGCTTGAGGGCTGCCGCGCAGTATTTT	CASSLRAAAQYF
TRBV12-3/TRBV12-4	-	-	TRBJ1-4	TGTGCCTGCAGTTTCGGCAGGGTATGGTCTCCAACTAATGAAAAACTGTTTTTT	CACSFGRVWSPTNEKLFF
TRBV19	-	-	TRBJ2-6	TGTGCCAGTAGTATTAAGTTCTCTGGGGCCAACGTCCTGACTTTC	CASSIKFSGANVLTF
TRBV7-9	many	TRBD2	TRBJ2-1	TGTGCCAGCAGCCCCTCGTGGCTAGCGGTTTACAATGAGCAGTTCTTC	CASSPSWLAVYNEQFF
TRBV29-1	-	-	TRBJ1-1	TGCAGCGTCCCGGGGGGGGACACTGAAGCTTTCTTT	CSVPGGDTEAFF
TRBV25-1	few	TRBD1	TRBJ1-3	TGTGCCAGCAGTGCCCTCGGGACAGGAGGAAACACCATATATTTT	CASSALGTGGNTIYF
TRBV4-2	-	-	TRBJ2-1	TGTGCCAGCAGCCAAGCAGTTACCGGGACACATTACAATGAGCAGTTCTTC	CASSQAVTGTHYNEQFF
TRBV6-1	-	TRBD1	TRBJ1-4	TGTGCCAGCAGTCCCGGACAGGGACGAGAAAAACCGTTTTTT	CASSPGQGREKPFF
TRBV15	few	-	TRBJ1-5	TGTGCCACCAGCCGCGGTGACAATCCCGGTCAGCCCCAGCATTTT	CATSRGDNPGQPQHF
TRBV6-2/TRBV6-3	many	-	TRBJ1-1	TGTGCCAGCAGTTACACCCCCGGGTACACGAGGCGGAACACTGAAGCTTTCTTT	CASSYTPGYTRRNTEAFF
TRBV19	few	TRBD2	TRBJ2-2	TGTGCCAGTAGTATAGGGCGGACTAGTACCGGGGAGCTGTTTTTT	CASSIGRTSTGELFF
TRBV7-9	many	-	TRBJ2-2	TGTGCCAGCAGTTACCAGGGTTACACCGGGGAGCTGTTTTTT	CASSYQGYTGELFF
TRBV20-1	-	TRBD2	TRBJ2-2	TGCAGTGCGGATACTAGCGGGAGGGCCGGTGGGGAGCTGTTTTTT	CSADTSGRAGGELFF
TRBV24-1	-	TRBD1	TRBJ2-5	TGTGCCACCAGTGATCTCTCAGGACAGGCCGGGGAGGAGACCCAGTACTTC	CATSDLSGQAGEETQYF
TRBV5-6	-	TRBD1	TRBJ2-3	TGTGCCAGCAGCTTGGCTCGGACAGGGACAGATACGCAGTATTTT	CASSLARTGTDTQYF
TRBV12-3/TRBV12-4	-	TRBD1	TRBJ2-2	TGTGCCAGCAGCGGGACAGGGGGCCCCGGGGAGCTGTTTTTT	CASSGTGGPGELFF
TRBV5-1	many	TRBD2	TRBJ2-7	TGTGCCAGCAGCACCGGGACTAGCGGTTACGAGCAGTACTTC	CASSTGTSGYEQYF
TRBV7-9	few	TRBD2	TRBJ2-3	TGTGCCAGCAGATTGGGGGCAGCGGGAGAGGGGGATACGCAGTATTTT	CASRLGAAGEGDTQYF
TRBV19	few	-	TRBJ2-1	TGTGCCAGTAAGGCCCGCGGAGATTACAATGAGCAGTTCTTC	CASKARGDYNEQFF
TRBV12-3/TRBV12-4	many	-	TRBJ2-7	TGTGCCAGCAGTTTGCAGGAGAGGTACGAGCAGTACTTC	CASSLQERYEQYF
TRBV30	many	-	TRBJ1-5	TGTGCCTGGAGAGGGGAGGGTTGGAATCAGCCCCAGCATTTT	CAWRGEGWNQPQHF
TRBV20-1	many	TRBD1	TRBJ2-5	TGCAGTGCTTCAGGGACAGGATGGGAGACCCAGTACTTC	CSASGTGWETQYF
TRBV18	-	TRBD2	TRBJ2-1	TGTGCCAGCTCTCCCGGGACTAGCGGCCCCTACAATGAGCAGTTCTTC	CASSPGTSGPYNEQFF
TRBV7-8	many	TRBD1	TRBJ2-1	TGTGCCAGCAGCTTATCTCCAGGGACAGATGAGCAGTTCTTC	CASSLSPGTDEQFF
TRBV9	few	TRBD2	TRBJ2-7	TGTGCCAGCAGCCCAACGACTAGCGGGGTCTACGAGCAGTACTTC	CASSPTTSGVYEQYF
TRBV29-1	many	TRBD1	TRBJ1-2	TGCAGCGTCGCAGCCGGGACAGGCTATGGCTACACCTTC	CSVAAGTGYGYTF